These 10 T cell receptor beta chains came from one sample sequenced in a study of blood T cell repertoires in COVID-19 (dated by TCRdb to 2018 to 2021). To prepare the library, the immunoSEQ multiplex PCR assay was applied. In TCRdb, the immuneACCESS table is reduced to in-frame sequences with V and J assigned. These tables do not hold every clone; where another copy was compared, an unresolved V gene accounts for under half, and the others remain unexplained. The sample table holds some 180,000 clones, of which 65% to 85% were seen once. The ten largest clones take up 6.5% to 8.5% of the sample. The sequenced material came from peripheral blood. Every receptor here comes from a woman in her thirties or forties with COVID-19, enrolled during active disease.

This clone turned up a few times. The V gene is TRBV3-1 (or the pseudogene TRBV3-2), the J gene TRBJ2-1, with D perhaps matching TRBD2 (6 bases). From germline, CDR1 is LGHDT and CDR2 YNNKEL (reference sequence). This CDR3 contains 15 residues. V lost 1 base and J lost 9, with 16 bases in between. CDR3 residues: CASSQVRGERGEQFF. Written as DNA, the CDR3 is TGTGCCAGCAGCCAAGTTCGCGGGGAGAGGGGTGAGCAGTTCTTC.

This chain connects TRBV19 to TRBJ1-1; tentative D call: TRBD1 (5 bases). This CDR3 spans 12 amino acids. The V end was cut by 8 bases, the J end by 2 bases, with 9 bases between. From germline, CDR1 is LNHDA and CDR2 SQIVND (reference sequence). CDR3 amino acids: CASAQGNTEAFF. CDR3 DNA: TGTGCCAGTGCGCAGGGCAACACTGAAGCTTTCTTT.

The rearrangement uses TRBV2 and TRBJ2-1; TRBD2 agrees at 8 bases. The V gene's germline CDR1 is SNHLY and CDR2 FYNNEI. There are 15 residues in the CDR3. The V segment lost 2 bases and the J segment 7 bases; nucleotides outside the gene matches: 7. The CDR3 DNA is TGTGCCAGCAGTGAATGGGGACTAGGGTTAAATGAGCAGTTCTTC. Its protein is CASSEWGLGLNEQFF.

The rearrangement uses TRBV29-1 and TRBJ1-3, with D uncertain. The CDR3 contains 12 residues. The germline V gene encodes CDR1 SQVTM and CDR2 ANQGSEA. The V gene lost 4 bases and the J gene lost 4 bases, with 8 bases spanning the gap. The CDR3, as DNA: TGCAGCGTTGTCGGGGAAGGAAACACCATATATTTT. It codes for CSVVGEGNTIYF.

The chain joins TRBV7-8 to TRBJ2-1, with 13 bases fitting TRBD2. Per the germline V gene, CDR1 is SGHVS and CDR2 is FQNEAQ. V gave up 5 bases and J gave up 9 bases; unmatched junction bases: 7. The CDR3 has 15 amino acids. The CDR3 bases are TGTGCCAGCAGCGTAACTAGCGGGAGGGGTAGTGAGCAGTTCTTC. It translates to CASSVTSGRGSEQFF.

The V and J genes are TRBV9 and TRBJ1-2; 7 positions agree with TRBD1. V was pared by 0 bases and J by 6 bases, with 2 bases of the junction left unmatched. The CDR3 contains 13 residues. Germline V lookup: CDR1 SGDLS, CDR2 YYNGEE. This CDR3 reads CASSVVGTDGYTF. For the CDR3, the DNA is TGTGCCAGCAGCGTAGTAGGGACAGATGGCTACACCTTC.

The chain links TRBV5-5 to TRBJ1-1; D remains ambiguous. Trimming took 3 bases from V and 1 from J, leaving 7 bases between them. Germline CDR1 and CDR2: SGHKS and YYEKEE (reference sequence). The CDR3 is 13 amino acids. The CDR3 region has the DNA TGTGCCAGCAGCTATACAAGGAACACTGAAGCTTTCTTT. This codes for CASSYTRNTEAFF.

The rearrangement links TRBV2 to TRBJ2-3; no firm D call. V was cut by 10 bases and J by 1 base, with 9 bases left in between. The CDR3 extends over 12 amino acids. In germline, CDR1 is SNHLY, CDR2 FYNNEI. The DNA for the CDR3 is TGTGCCAAGCGACTTGGCACAGATACGCAGTATTTT. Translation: CAKRLGTDTQYF.

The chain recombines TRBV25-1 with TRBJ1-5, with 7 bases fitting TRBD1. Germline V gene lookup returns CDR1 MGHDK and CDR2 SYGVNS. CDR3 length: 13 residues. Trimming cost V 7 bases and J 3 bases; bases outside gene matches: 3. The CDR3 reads CASNTGVNQPQHF. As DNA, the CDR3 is TGTGCCAGCAATACAGGGGTCAATCAGCCCCAGCATTTT.

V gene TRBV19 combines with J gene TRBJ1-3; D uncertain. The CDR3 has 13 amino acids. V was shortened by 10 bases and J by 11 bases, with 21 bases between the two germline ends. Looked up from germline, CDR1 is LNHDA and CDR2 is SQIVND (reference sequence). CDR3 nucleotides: TGTGCCACTCAGGACTGGACTAAGGACGCCATATATTTT. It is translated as CATQDWTKDAIYF.